Presented here are 26 T cell receptor beta chains from one specimen sequenced in a study of OX40 agonist ivuxolimab in advanced cancers. Here immunoSEQ multiplex PCR was the method, and the copy in TCRdb shows in-frame clones only, minus some. The data hold around 60,000 clones, with approximately 80% observed a single time. The sample in question was CD4+ or CD8+ T cells sorted from blood, obtained in a trial of the OX40 agonist ivuxolimab. These TCRs come from an adult with an advanced solid tumor such as melanoma, head and neck, liver or kidney cancer.

The chain joins TRBV7-9 to TRBJ2-5, with D uncertain. Trimming stripped 5 bases from V and 2 bases from J, with 12 bases between. CDR3 length: 14 amino acids. Germline-derived CDR1 and CDR2 are SEHNR and FQNEAQ (reference sequence). The CDR3 bases are TGTGCCAGCAGCGAACGGACCGTTCAAGAGACCCAGTACTTC. Its protein product is CASSERTVQETQYF.

The CDR3 DNA follows: TGTGCCTGGAGTGTACCGGAGTCGGCCAATTCACCCCTCCACTTT. Its protein is CAWSVPESANSPLHF. The gene calls are TRBV30 and TRBJ1-6, with D hard to call. V was trimmed by 0 bases and J by 7 bases, leaving 13 bases between them. The CDR3 spans 15 residues. In germline, CDR1 is GTSNPN, CDR2 SVGIG (reference sequence).

This chain connects TRBV5-1 to TRBJ2-7; 8 bases map to TRBD1. CDR1 is SGHRS and CDR2 is YFSETQ in the germline V gene. V dropped 4 bases and J dropped 7; count of bases not matched to a gene: 10. The CDR3 sequence is 14 residues long. CDR3 in DNA: TGCGCCAGCAGCCTGGACAGGGAAAGTTTGGAGCAGTACTTC. Translating it yields CASSLDRESLEQYF.

The genes are TRBV14 and TRBJ1-3, with a possible D match to TRBD1 (6 bases). The CDR3 consists of 16 residues. The V gene lost 0 bases and the J gene lost 4 bases, with 13 bases spanning the gap. CDR1 and CDR2 from the germline V gene are SGHDN and FVKESK. For the CDR3, the DNA is TGTGCCAGCAGCCAAGACTGGTTGGGGACAGGAAACACCATATATTTT. Its protein is CASSQDWLGTGNTIYF.

The genes are TRBV10-3 and TRBJ1-2, with a possible D match to TRBD1 (5 bases). Trimming stripped 8 bases from V and 4 bases from J, with 14 bases between. The length of the CDR3 is 13 residues. The germline V gene has CDR1 ENHRY and CDR2 SYGVKD. In DNA form, the CDR3 reads TGTGCCATCGGACCAGAGGGGAGCTATGGCTACACCTTC. This encodes CAIGPEGSYGYTF.

The count of this clone is one. The V and J genes are TRBV6-1 and TRBJ1-3; D is uncertain. Germline values: CDR1 MNHNS, CDR2 SASEGT. V shed 7 bases and J shed 8 bases, with 15 bases lying between them. The CDR3 consists of 13 residues. CDR3 coding DNA: TGTGCCAGCATTTTTGAGTTTGAGGACACCATATATTTT. Translation gives CASIFEFEDTIYF.

The chain couples TRBV6-5 to TRBJ2-5; 11 bases line up with TRBD1. V shed 4 bases and J 7 bases; nucleotides not matched to a gene: 8. The CDR3 runs to 15 residues. Germline loops: CDR1 MNHEY, CDR2 SVGAGI. The CDR3 nucleotides read TGTGCCAGCAGTTCTAGGACAGGGGGCGTTGGGACCCAGTACTTC. It encodes CASSSRTGGVGTQYF.

This chain uses TRBV5-6 with TRBJ2-7, with 10 bases that match TRBD2. With V trimmed by 3 bases and J by 1 base, 1 base remained unmatched. In germline, CDR1 is SGHDT, CDR2 YYEEEE. This CDR3 is 14 amino acids long. CDR3 sequence reads: CASSSLAGSYEQYF. In DNA form, the CDR3 reads TGTGCCAGCAGCTCACTAGCGGGATCCTACGAGCAGTACTTC.

The V and J genes are TRBV15 and TRBJ2-1; the D is unclear. Germline values: CDR1 LNHNV, CDR2 YYDKDF (reference sequence). The CDR3 is 14 amino acids. Trimming removed 0 bases at V and 9 bases at J, with 12 bases between. The CDR3 loop reads CATSRDIWGTEQFF. The DNA for the CDR3 is TGTGCCACCAGCAGAGATATATGGGGTACTGAGCAGTTCTTC.

The chain carries TRBV25-1 and TRBJ2-3; D is unresolved. Germline V lookup: CDR1 MGHDK, CDR2 SYGVNS. The CDR3 totals 13 residues. Trimming cost V 1 base and J 6 bases, with 8 bases left between them. CDR3 DNA sequence: TGTGCCAGCAGTGAATTTGTGGGGGATACGCAGTATTTT. Encoded protein: CASSEFVGDTQYF.

In DNA, the CDR3 is TGTGCCAGCAGGACGGGGGACCCTTCTTCACCCCTCCACTTT. Protein sequence: CASRTGDPSSPLHF. The chain recombines TRBV6-1 with TRBJ1-6; possible D gene TRBD1, 5 bases. Germline V CDR1 and CDR2: MNHNS, SASEGT. V dropped 6 bases and J dropped 9 bases, with 15 bases sitting between them. The CDR3 has 14 amino acids.

This clone occurred a few times. The chain uses TRBV18 and TRBJ2-5, with TRBD2 identical over 8 bases. J gave up 9 bases and V 1 base, and 10 bases lay outside the gene matches. Germline CDR1 is KGHSH and CDR2 is LQKENI. CDR3 length equals 15 residues. The CDR3 DNA follows: TGTGCCAGCTCACCACAATACGGGGGGGCTGCGGCCCAGTACTTC. Translated: CASSPQYGGAAAQYF.

V usage is TRBV7-8 and J usage is TRBJ1-5; D is unresolved. The CDR3 runs to 15 residues. In germline, CDR1 is SGHVS, CDR2 FQNEAQ. V gave up 1 base and J gave up 7 bases, with 14 bases separating them. The CDR3 nucleotides are TGTGCCAGCAGCTTAGTAGGAACAGCCGGCCAGCCCCAGCATTTT. Translation: CASSLVGTAGQPQHF.

The V call is TRBV2, the J call TRBJ2-1; D tentatively reads TRBD1 or TRBD2 (5 bases each). The V gene lost 6 bases and the J gene lost 8 bases, with 14 bases spanning the gap. The CDR3 contains 13 residues. CDR1 and CDR2 (germline): SNHLY, FYNNEI. This CDR3 reads CASRYSLGDEQFF. In DNA form, the CDR3 reads TGTGCCAGCAGGTACTCCTTGGGGGATGAGCAGTTCTTC. Based on the CDR3 plus reference TRBV2 and TRBJ2-1, the full variable domain is EPEVTQTPSHQVTQMGQEVILRCVPISNHLYFYWYRQILGQKVEFLVSFYNNEISEKSEIFDDQFSVERPDGSNFTLKIRSTKLEDSAMYFCASRYSLGDEQFFGPGTRLTVL.

This clone was detected once. This chain connects TRBV30 to TRBJ1-4; a possible D gene is TRBD1 (6 bases). Trimming pared 2 bases from V and 4 bases from J, leaving 14 bases between. The germline V gene has CDR1 GTSNPN and CDR2 SVGIG (reference sequence). The CDR3 extends over 15 amino acids. The CDR3: CAWSPLGTSNEKLFF. The DNA for the CDR3 is TGTGCCTGGAGTCCTTTGGGGACAAGTAATGAAAAACTGTTTTTT.

V usage is TRBV7-3 and J usage is TRBJ2-4; TRBD2 matches 8 bases. The CDR3 sequence is 19 residues long. V was pared by 5 bases and J by 0 bases, with 15 bases of the junction left unmatched. Germline V lookup: CDR1 SGHTA, CDR2 FQGTGA. CDR3 amino acids: CASSPLREATFLAKNIQYF. The CDR3 DNA reads as TGTGCCAGCAGCCCCTTGCGGGAGGCAACCTTTTTAGCCAAAAACATTCAGTACTTC.

V and J are TRBV18 and TRBJ2-5; D gene ambiguous. Trimming stripped 6 bases from V and 1 base from J, with 3 bases between. The CDR3 covers 11 residues. Germline CDR1 KGHSH, CDR2 LQKENI. The CDR3 sequence: CASSAQETQYF. The CDR3 DNA reads as TGTGCCAGCTCGGCCCAAGAGACCCAGTACTTC. Full variable domain (outside the CDR3, taken from reference TRBV18 and TRBJ2-5): NAGVMQNPRHLVRRRGQEARLRCSPMKGHSHVYWYRQLPEEGLKFMVYLQKENIIDESGMPKERFSAEFPKEGPSILRIQQVVRGDSAAYFCASSAQETQYFGPGTRLLVL.

The rearrangement joins TRBV11-2 to TRBJ1-2; D not certain. V was pared by 1 base and J by 4 bases, with 16 bases between. In germline, CDR1 is SGHAT, CDR2 FQNNGV. The CDR3 covers 16 residues. CDR3 residues: CASSLGFGGTGYGYTF. CDR3 nucleotide sequence: TGTGCCAGCAGCTTAGGTTTCGGAGGCACGGGCTATGGCTACACCTTC.

This clone was found once. This chain links TRBV11-3 with TRBJ2-1, with D unresolved. The germline CDR1 and CDR2 sequences are SGHNT and YENEEA. V was pared by 6 bases and J by 4 bases, with 1 base between. CDR3 size: 10 residues. CDR3 loop: CASSYNEQFF. The CDR3 DNA reads as TGTGCCAGCAGTTACAATGAGCAGTTCTTC. Supplemented by reference TRBV11-3 and TRBJ2-1, the full variable domain reads EAGVVQSPRYKIIEKKQPVAFWCNPISGHNTLYWYLQNLGQGPELLIRYENEEAVDDSQLPKDRFSAERLKGVDSTLKIQPAELGDSAVYLCASSYNEQFFGPGTRLTVL.

The V and J genes are TRBV11-1 and TRBJ2-1; D call uncertain. This CDR3 region has 11 residues. V dropped 7 bases and J dropped 7 bases, with 8 bases sitting between them. Looked up from germline, CDR1 is SGHAT and CDR2 is FQDESV (reference sequence). This CDR3 is CASKTENEQFF. CDR3 sequence (DNA): TGTGCCAGCAAGACCGAGAATGAGCAGTTCTTC.

This clone has just a few counts. The V call is TRBV6-1, the J call TRBJ1-1; no definite D call. The CDR3 covers 15 residues. Germline V gene sequence: CDR1 MNHNS, CDR2 SASEGT. V lost 7 bases and J lost 4, with 19 bases in between. The CDR3 DNA is TGTGCCAGCAATAAAGGGAGGGCGCGGACCACTGAAGCTTTCTTT. Protein: CASNKGRARTTEAFF.

The V and J genes are TRBV4-3 and TRBJ1-2, with 9 bases that match TRBD1. This CDR3 is built from 15 residues. The ends lost 3 bases at V and 8 bases at J; junction bases unmatched: 10. Germline V gene data show CDR1 as LGHNA and CDR2 as YSLEER. This CDR3 reads CASSQGQGPLDGYTF. The CDR3 DNA sequence: TGCGCCAGCAGCCAGGGACAGGGTCCTCTGGACGGCTACACCTTC.

This clone has just one count. The rearrangement uses TRBV29-1 and TRBJ1-1; no reliable D call. The CDR3 loop spans 14 amino acids. Germline CDR1 SQVTM, CDR2 ANQGSEA. V lost 4 bases and J 1 base, leaving 13 bases between the germline ends. As DNA, the CDR3 is TGCAGCGTTGTGGCCGCGACTTGGAACACTGAAGCTTTCTTT. Translation gives CSVVAATWNTEAFF.

The table lists this clone with a few counts. This chain links TRBV5-1 with TRBJ1-1, with TRBD1 as a possible D gene (5 bases). Germline CDR1 reads SGHRS; CDR2 reads YFSETQ. The CDR3 has 15 amino acids. Between the trimmed V and J ends, which lost 1 base and 1 base, there was a span of 11 bases. CDR3 amino acids: CASSLIQGANTEAFF. In DNA, the CDR3 is TGCGCCAGCAGCTTGATCCAGGGAGCGAACACTGAAGCTTTCTTT.

This rearrangement joins TRBV27 to TRBJ2-7, with 9 bases that match TRBD2. V shed 7 bases, J shed 5 bases, and the junction held 6 bases outside the gene matches. This CDR3 has 13 amino acids. Germline CDR1 MNHEY, CDR2 SMNVEV (reference sequence). The chain's CDR3 is CASTPAGGNEQYF. The CDR3 DNA is TGTGCCAGCACCCCCGCGGGGGGGAACGAGCAGTACTTC.

V gene TRBV28 combines with J gene TRBJ1-2, with D unclear. Between the trimmed V and J ends, which lost 5 bases and 0 bases, there was a span of 13 bases. The CDR3 is 15 amino acids. Germline loops: CDR1 MDHEN, CDR2 SYDVKM. Here the CDR3 reads CASSPRSAANYGYTF. CDR3 DNA sequence: TGTGCCAGCAGTCCCCGTTCGGCAGCTAACTATGGCTACACCTTC.